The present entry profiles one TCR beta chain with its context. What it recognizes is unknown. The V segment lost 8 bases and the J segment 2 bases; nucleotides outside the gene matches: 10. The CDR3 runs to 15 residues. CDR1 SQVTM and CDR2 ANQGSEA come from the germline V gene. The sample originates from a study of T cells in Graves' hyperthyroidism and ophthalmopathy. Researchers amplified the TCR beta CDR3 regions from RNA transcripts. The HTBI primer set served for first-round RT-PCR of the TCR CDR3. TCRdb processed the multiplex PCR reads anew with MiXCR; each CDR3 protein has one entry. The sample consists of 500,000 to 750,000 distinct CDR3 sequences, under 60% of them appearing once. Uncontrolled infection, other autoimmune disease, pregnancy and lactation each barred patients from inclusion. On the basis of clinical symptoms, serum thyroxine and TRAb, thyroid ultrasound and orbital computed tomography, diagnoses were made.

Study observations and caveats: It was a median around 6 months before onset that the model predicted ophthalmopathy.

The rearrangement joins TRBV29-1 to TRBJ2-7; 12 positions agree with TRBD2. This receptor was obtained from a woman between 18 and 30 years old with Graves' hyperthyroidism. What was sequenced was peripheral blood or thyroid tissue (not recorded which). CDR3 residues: CSQVRLAGEAYEQYF. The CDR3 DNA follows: TGCAGCCAAGTTAGACTAGCGGGAGAGGCCTACGAGCAGTACTTC.